The 20 T cell receptor beta chains presented below share a single source sample, sequenced in a study of T-cell reconstitution after alpha-beta-depleted transplantation in children. The TCRbeta library was prepared with unique molecular identifiers. TCRdb reprocessed the PCR reads with MiXCR, giving one entry per CDR3 protein. The sample carries roughly 790,000 distinct CDR3 sequences, under 20% recorded once. The sequences come from PBMCs, mostly from graft donor cells, collected 360 days after TCRalphabeta/CD19-depleted stem cell transplant. These receptors were collected from a male patient under 18 who had a stem cell transplant for acute lymphoblastic leukemia, so the T cells may come from the graft donor.

The V and J genes are TRBV20-1 and TRBJ2-5; possibly TRBD1 for D (6 bases). CDR1 and CDR2 (germline): DFQATT, SNEGSKA (reference sequence). The CDR3 runs 12 residues. V lost 3 bases and J 9 bases, leaving 14 bases between the germline ends. The CDR3 DNA reads TGCAGTGCTAGGACAGGCCCGGAGGCCCAGTACTTC. Translation gives CSARTGPEAQYF.

Only a few counts were recorded for this clonotype. CDR3 sequence (DNA): TGTGCCAGCAGTGATAGTACTAGCGGGAGGGCCGTTATAACCGGGGAGCTGTTTTTT. Protein product: CASSDSTSGRAVITGELFF. The gene calls are TRBV2 and TRBJ2-2; TRBD2 agrees at 13 bases. With V trimmed by 3 bases and J by 5 bases, 12 bases remained unmatched. The CDR3 length is 19 residues. Germline CDR1 is SNHLY and CDR2 is FYNNEI.

The chain combines TRBV9 with TRBJ2-7; TRBD1 or TRBD2 may be the D gene (5 bases each). From germline, CDR1 is SGDLS and CDR2 YYNGEE. This CDR3 contains 13 residues. With 0 bases removed from V and 6 bases from J, the gap between germline ends came to 10 bases. CDR3 protein: CASSVDKGTEQYF. The CDR3 DNA follows: TGTGCCAGCAGCGTAGATAAGGGGACCGAGCAGTACTTC.

Only a few counts were recorded for this clonotype. The J gene is TRBJ1-5, the V gene TRBV23-1, with D possibly TRBD1 on 5 matching bases. TRBV23-1 is an ORF, and what it does is uncertain. CDR3 length: 17 residues. The V gene lost 0 bases and the J gene lost 5 bases, with 17 bases spanning the gap. The CDR3 nucleotides are TGCGCCAGCAGTCAATCGCAGCCCATCGGGGGTGATCAGCCCCAGCATTTT. Its translation: CASSQSQPIGGDQPQHF.

The chain has TRBV12-3 or TRBV12-4 and TRBJ2-7; 9 nucleotides line up with TRBD1. The CDR3 runs to 15 residues. V shed 6 bases, J shed 3 bases, and the junction held 9 bases outside the gene matches. DNA for the CDR3: TGTGCCAGCAGCCCGATTACAGGGGGCATCTACGAGCAGTACTTC. It is translated as CASSPITGGIYEQYF.

The V gene is TRBV5-1, the J gene TRBJ2-6, with D possibly being TRBD1 (6 bases). CDR1 and CDR2 from the germline V gene are SGHRS and YFSETQ. V shed 4 bases and J shed 4 bases, with 18 bases lying between them. This CDR3 is built from 17 residues. The CDR3 DNA sequence: TGCGCCAGCAGCCCCCTAGCCAGGGGAAGAGGGGCCAACGTCCTGACTTTC. Its protein product is CASSPLARGRGANVLTF.

The chain carries TRBV4-1 and TRBJ2-7; no firm D call. The CDR3 has 14 amino acids. Per germline, CDR1 MGHRA and CDR2 YSYEKL. With 0 bases removed from V and 4 bases from J, the gap between germline ends came to 10 bases. Here the CDR3 reads CASSQDRAQYEQYF. The CDR3 DNA reads as TGCGCCAGCAGCCAAGATCGCGCGCAGTACGAGCAGTACTTC.

The genes are TRBV9 and TRBJ2-3; the D is unclear. The germline V gene encodes CDR1 SGDLS and CDR2 YYNGEE. The germline V and J ends were trimmed by 0 bases and 4 bases, with 15 bases remaining between them. This CDR3 region has 16 residues. CDR3 loop: CASSVDVAARPDTQYF. In DNA form, the CDR3 reads TGTGCCAGCAGCGTAGATGTAGCCGCTCGCCCAGATACGCAGTATTTT.

This clonotype was seen many times. The chain couples TRBV12-3 or TRBV12-4 to TRBJ2-7, with TRBD2 identical over 8 bases. This CDR3 region has 13 residues. V trimming: 8 bases; J trimming: 4 bases; junction bases outside the gene matches: 7. CDR3 sequence reads: CASLAGSLYEQYF. The CDR3 region has the DNA TGTGCCAGCCTAGCGGGTTCGTTGTACGAGCAGTACTTC.

This clonotype was counted only a few times. The V call is TRBV2, the J call TRBJ2-7; no definite D call. The germline gives CDR1 SNHLY, CDR2 FYNNEI. V lost 0 bases and J 1 base, leaving 10 bases between the germline ends. The CDR3 spans 15 residues. DNA for the CDR3: TGTGCCAGCAGTGAAGCGCTGGGCATTTCCTACGAGCAGTACTTC. Amino acid sequence: CASSEALGISYEQYF.

This sequence joins TRBV4-1 and TRBJ1-4; TRBD1 aligns across 7 bases. The germline V gene encodes CDR1 MGHRA and CDR2 YSYEKL. V lost 4 bases, J lost 0 bases, and 14 bases stayed unmatched. This CDR3 region has 19 residues. CDR3: CASSRHRDSVFATNEKLFF. CDR3 DNA sequence: TGCGCCAGCAGCCGCCACCGGGACAGCGTCTTTGCAACTAATGAAAAACTGTTTTTT.

This clonotype was counted ten times or more. This chain links TRBV7-6 with TRBJ2-7, with TRBD1 matching over 8 bases. This CDR3 is built from 19 residues. Germline V gene sequence: CDR1 SGHVS, CDR2 FNYEAQ. V trimming: 5 bases; J trimming: 0 bases; junction bases outside the gene matches: 18. CDR3 residues: CASSRLGPGQATISYEQYF. The CDR3 DNA is TGTGCCAGCAGCCGACTGGGACCGGGACAGGCTACAATCTCCTACGAGCAGTACTTC. The full variable domain, in which reference TRBV7-6 and TRBJ2-7 provide the parts outside the CDR3, is GAGVSQSPRYKVTKRGQDVALRCDPISGHVSLYWYRQALGQGPEFLTYFNYEAQQDKSGLPNDRFSAERPEGSISTLTIQRTEQRDSAMYRCASSRLGPGQATISYEQYFGPGTRLTVT.

This clonotype appeared many times. This rearrangement joins TRBV20-1 to TRBJ2-1, with unresolved D. The V gene's germline CDR1 is DFQATT and CDR2 SNEGSKA (reference sequence). The CDR3 has 12 amino acids. V was clipped by 0 bases and J by 5 bases, with 5 bases between them. The DNA of the CDR3 is TGCAGTGCTAGAGAGGACCACAATGAGCAGTTCTTC. As protein: CSAREDHNEQFF.

Here the CDR3 reads CASSLRGTRRREQFF. In DNA, the CDR3 is TGTGCCAGCAGCTTAAGGGGCACTAGGCGCAGAGAGCAGTTCTTC. The chain recombines TRBV7-8 with TRBJ2-1; D possibly matches TRBD1 or TRBD2 (5 bases each). The CDR3 contains 15 residues. Germline V gene data show CDR1 as SGHVS and CDR2 as FQNEAQ. The V gene lost 2 bases and the J gene lost 10 bases, with 18 bases spanning the gap.

This chain uses TRBV21-1 with TRBJ2-5; the table gives TRBD1 as D, unverified against the DNA. TRBV21-1 is a pseudogene. This CDR3 spans 17 amino acids. CDR3 loop: CASSKDGPTAREETQYF. In nucleotides, the CDR3 is TGTGCCAGCAGCAAAGATGGGCCGACAGCTAGAGAAGAGACCCAGTACTTC.

The table lists this clonotype with a few counts. This chain joins TRBV7-3 and TRBJ1-2, with D unclear. V was cut by 1 base and J by 12 bases, with 15 bases left in between. The CDR3 totals 13 residues. Germline V gives CDR1 SGHTA, CDR2 FQGTGA. CDR3 in DNA: TGTGCCAGCAGCTTAAACGTACAGTCTACTCACACCTTC. As protein: CASSLNVQSTHTF.

The table lists this clonotype with a few counts. This sequence joins TRBV10-3 and TRBJ2-2, with 7 bases aligning to TRBD2. This CDR3 has 15 residues. CDR1 is ENHRY, CDR2 SYGVKD, per germline. V lost 7 bases and J lost 3; bases outside the gene matches: 8. DNA of the CDR3: TGTGCCATCACCAACCGGGAGGACTACACCGGGGAGCTGTTTTTT. Encoded protein: CAITNREDYTGELFF.

The V and J genes are TRBV24-1 and TRBJ2-3, with 10 bases aligning to TRBD2. This CDR3 region has 18 residues. With V trimmed by 2 bases and J by 6 bases, 13 bases remained unmatched. From germline, CDR1 is KGHDR and CDR2 SFDVKD. In DNA form, the CDR3 reads TGTGCCACCAGTGATTGGCCCGCTCTAGCGGGAGTGGTGGATACGCAGTATTTT. Protein product: CATSDWPALAGVVDTQYF.

The J gene is TRBJ2-2, the V gene TRBV7-3, with D possibly TRBD1 on 5 matching bases. Trimming cost V 2 bases and J 7 bases, with 8 bases left between them. The germline V gene has CDR1 SGHTA and CDR2 FQGTGA. This CDR3 is 13 amino acids long. CDR3 residues: CASSLDSIGELFF. Written as DNA, the CDR3 is TGTGCCAGCAGCTTAGACAGTATCGGGGAGCTGTTTTTT. Supplemented by reference TRBV7-3 and TRBJ2-2, the full variable domain reads GAGVSQTPSNKVTEKGKYVELRCDPISGHTALYWYRQSLGQGPEFLIYFQGTGAADDSGLPNDRFFAVRPEGSVSTLKIQRTERGDSAVYLCASSLDSIGELFFGEGSRLTVL.

A note on this clonotype: Possible read error: a much larger clone is one base away. The rearrangement joins TRBV6-1 to TRBJ2-1, with 10 nucleotides matching TRBD2. V trimming: 6 bases; J trimming: 5 bases; junction bases outside the gene matches: 7. The germline CDR1 and CDR2 sequences are MNHNS and SASEGT. The CDR3 runs to 15 residues. The DNA of the CDR3 is TGTGCCAGCAGACACGAACTAGCGGGAAACAATGAGCAGTTCTTC. Amino acid sequence: CASRHELAGNNEQFF.